This T cell receptor beta chain was identified in a study of blood T cell repertoires in COVID-19. CDR1 SGHTA and CDR2 FQGNSA come from the germline V gene. The CDR3 has 15 amino acids. V shed 5 bases, J shed 2 bases, and the junction held 8 bases outside the gene matches. Measured with immunoSEQ multiplex PCR; TCRdb has only the in-frame clones, and not every one. The sample lists 470,000 or so clones; 70% to 90% were seen once. The chain carries TRBV7-2 and TRBJ1-1; 7 nucleotides match TRBD1. Material: PBMCs or T cells enriched from blood (not recorded which). The sequence was obtained from a woman under 30 with acute COVID-19. The CDR3 bases are TGTGCCAGCAGCACGACAGGGAGGTCCAACACTGAAGCTTTCTTT. Protein product: CASSTTGRSNTEAFF.